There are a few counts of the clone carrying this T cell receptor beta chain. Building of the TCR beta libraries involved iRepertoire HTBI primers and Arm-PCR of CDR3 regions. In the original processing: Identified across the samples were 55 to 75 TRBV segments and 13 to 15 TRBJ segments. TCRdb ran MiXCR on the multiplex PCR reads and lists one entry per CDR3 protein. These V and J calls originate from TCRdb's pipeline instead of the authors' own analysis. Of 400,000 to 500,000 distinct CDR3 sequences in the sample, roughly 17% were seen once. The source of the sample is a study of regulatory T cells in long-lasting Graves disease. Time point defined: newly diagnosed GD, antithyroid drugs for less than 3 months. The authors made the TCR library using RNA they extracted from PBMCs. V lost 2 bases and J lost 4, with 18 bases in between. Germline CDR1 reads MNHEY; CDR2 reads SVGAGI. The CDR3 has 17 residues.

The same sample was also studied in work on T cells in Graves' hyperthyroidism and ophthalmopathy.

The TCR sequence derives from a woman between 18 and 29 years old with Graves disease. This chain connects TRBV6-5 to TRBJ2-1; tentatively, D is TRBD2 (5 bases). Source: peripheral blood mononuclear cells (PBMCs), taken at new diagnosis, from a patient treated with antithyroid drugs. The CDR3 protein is CASSYVLGLELYNEQFF. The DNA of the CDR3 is TGTGCCAGCAGTTACGTTCTAGGACTGGAGTTATACAATGAGCAGTTCTTC.